The present entry profiles one T cell receptor beta chain with its context. This entry is derived from a study of blood T cell repertoires in COVID-19. This CDR3 region has 16 residues. J gave up 2 bases and V 4 bases, and 6 bases lay outside the gene matches. Germline V gives CDR1 KGHDR, CDR2 SFDVKD. Assay: immunoSEQ multiplex PCR; the TCRdb copy retains only in-frame clones and omits some. The repertoire includes fewer than 200,000 clones, around 73% of them detected once, and around 16% sits in the top ten. Recruitment covered about 25 US areas and drew participants whose ages spanned roughly 18 to 90 years.

This TCR came from a woman aged 50 to 65 who had recovered from COVID-19. The specimen was PBMCs or T cells enriched from blood (not recorded which). V gene TRBV24-1 combines with J gene TRBJ1-5; 8 bases line up with TRBD1. The CDR3 loop reads CATSDPGTGGNQPQHF. The DNA of the CDR3 is TGTGCCACCAGTGACCCCGGGACAGGAGGCAATCAGCCCCAGCATTTT.